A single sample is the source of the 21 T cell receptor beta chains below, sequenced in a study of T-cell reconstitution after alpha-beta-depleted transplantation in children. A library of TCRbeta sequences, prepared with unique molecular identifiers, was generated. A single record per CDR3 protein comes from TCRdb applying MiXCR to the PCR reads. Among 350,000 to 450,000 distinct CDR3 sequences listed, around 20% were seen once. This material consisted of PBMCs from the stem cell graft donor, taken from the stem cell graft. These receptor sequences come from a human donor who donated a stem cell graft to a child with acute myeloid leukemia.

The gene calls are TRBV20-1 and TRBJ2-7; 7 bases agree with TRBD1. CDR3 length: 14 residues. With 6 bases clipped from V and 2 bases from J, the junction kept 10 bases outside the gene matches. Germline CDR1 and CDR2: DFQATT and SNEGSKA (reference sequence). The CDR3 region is CSAQSTGKTYEQYF. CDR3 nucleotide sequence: TGCAGTGCCCAATCGACAGGGAAAACCTACGAGCAGTACTTC.

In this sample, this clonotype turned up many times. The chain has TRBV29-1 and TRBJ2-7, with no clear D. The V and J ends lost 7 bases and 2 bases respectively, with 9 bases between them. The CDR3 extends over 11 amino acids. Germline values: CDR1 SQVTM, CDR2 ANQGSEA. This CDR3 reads CSAGETYEQYF. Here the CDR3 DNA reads TGCAGCGCTGGGGAAACCTACGAGCAGTACTTC.

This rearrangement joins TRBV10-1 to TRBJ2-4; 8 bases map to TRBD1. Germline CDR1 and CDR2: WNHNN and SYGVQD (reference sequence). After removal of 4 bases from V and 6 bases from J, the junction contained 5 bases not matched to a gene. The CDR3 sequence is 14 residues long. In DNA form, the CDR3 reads TGCGCCAGCAGTGTGGACAGGGCGGGAAACATTCAGTACTTC. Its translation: CASSVDRAGNIQYF.

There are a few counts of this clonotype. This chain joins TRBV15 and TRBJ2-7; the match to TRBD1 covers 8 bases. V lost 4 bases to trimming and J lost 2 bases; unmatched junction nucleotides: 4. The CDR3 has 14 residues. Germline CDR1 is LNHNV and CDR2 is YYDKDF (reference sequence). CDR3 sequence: CATSIRDRTYEQYF. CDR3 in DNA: TGTGCCACCAGCATCCGGGACAGGACCTACGAGCAGTACTTC.

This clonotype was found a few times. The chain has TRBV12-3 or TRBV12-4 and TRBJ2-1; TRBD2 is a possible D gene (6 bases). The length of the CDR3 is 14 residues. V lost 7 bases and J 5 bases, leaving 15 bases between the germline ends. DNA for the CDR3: TGTGCCAGCACCTTAGGGACTGTGAACAATGAGCAGTTCTTC. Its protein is CASTLGTVNNEQFF.

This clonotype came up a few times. The CDR3 sequence: CASSTSGGSSYEQYF. The CDR3 region has the DNA TGTGCCAGCAGCACTAGCGGGGGCAGCTCCTACGAGCAGTACTTC. This sequence joins TRBV7-2 and TRBJ2-7, with 11 bases identical to TRBD2. Germline assignment: CDR1 SGHTA and CDR2 FQGNSA. CDR3 length: 15 amino acids. V lost 5 bases to trimming and J lost 0 bases; unmatched junction nucleotides: 3.

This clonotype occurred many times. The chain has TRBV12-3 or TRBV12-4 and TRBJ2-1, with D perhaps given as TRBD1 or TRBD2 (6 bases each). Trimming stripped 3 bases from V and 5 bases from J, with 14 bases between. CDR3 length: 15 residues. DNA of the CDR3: TGTGCCAGCAGTTTTCGGGGGACATCAGACAATGAGCAGTTCTTC. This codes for CASSFRGTSDNEQFF.

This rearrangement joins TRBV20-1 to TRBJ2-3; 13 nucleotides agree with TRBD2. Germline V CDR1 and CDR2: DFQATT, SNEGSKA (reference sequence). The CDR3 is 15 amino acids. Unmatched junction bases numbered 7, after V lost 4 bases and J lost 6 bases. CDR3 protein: CSATLLAGGPDTQYF. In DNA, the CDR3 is TGCAGTGCTACGTTACTAGCGGGAGGGCCGGATACGCAGTATTTT.

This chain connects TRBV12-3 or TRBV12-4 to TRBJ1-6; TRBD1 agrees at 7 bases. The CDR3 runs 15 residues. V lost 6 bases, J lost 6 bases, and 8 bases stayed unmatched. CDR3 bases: TGTGCCAGCAGCCAGGGGGGACATTCTAATTCACCCCTCCACTTT. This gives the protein CASSQGGHSNSPLHF.

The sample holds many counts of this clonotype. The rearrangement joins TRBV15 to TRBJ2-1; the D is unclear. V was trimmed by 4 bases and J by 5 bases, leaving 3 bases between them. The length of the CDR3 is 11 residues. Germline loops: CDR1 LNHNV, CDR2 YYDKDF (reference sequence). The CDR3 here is CATSTHNEQFF. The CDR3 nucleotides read TGTGCCACCAGCACTCACAATGAGCAGTTCTTC.

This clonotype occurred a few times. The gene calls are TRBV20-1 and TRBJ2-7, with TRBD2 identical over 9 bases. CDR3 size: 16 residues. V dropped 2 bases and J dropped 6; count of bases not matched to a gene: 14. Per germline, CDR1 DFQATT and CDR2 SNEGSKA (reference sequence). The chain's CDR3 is CSARPPGKAGGLEQYF. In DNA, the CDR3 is TGCAGTGCTAGACCCCCCGGGAAAGCGGGAGGCCTCGAGCAGTACTTC.

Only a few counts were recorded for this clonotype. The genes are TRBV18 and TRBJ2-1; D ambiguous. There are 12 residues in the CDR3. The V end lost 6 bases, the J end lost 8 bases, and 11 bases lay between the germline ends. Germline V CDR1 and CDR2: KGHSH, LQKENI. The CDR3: CASSDVSDEQFF. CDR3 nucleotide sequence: TGTGCCAGCTCCGACGTGTCGGATGAGCAGTTCTTC.

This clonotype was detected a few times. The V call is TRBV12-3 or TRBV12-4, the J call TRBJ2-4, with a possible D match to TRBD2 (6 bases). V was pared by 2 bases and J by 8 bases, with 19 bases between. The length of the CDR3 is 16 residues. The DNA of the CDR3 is TGTGCCAGCAGTTTACTCCTGGGGGGAATGGGGGACATTCAGTACTTC. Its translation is CASSLLLGGMGDIQYF.

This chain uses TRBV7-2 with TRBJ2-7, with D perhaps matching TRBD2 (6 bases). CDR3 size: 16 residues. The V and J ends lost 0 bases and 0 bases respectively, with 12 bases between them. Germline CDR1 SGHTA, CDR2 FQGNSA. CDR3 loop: CASSLASGISSYEQYF. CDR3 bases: TGTGCCAGCAGCTTAGCTAGCGGCATTAGCTCCTACGAGCAGTACTTC.

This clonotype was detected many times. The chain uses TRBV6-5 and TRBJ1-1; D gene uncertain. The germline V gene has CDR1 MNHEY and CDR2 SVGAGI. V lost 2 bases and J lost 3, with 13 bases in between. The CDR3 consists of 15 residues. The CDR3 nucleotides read TGTGCCAGCAGTTACGGCGACGGCTCCGACACTGAAGCTTTCTTT. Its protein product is CASSYGDGSDTEAFF.

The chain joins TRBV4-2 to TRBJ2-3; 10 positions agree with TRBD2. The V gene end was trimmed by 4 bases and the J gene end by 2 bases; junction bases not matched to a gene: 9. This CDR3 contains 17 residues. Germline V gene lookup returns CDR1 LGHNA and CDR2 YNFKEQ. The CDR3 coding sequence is TGTGCCAGCAGCCCGACCGCGGGACTAGCGCCCACAGATACGCAGTATTTT. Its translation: CASSPTAGLAPTDTQYF.

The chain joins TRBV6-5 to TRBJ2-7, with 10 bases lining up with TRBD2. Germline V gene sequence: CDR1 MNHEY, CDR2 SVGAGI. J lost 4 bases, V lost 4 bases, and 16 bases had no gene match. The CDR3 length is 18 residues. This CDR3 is CASSSTGTSVIGGYEQYF. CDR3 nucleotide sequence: TGTGCCAGCAGTTCCACCGGGACTAGCGTGATAGGGGGGTACGAGCAGTACTTC.

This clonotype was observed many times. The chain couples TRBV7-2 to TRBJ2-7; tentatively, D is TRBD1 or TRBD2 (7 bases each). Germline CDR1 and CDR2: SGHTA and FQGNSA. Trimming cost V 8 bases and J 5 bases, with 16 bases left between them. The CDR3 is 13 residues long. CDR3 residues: CASRPGGAHEQYF. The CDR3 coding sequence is TGTGCCAGCCGCCCAGGGGGGGCACACGAGCAGTACTTC.

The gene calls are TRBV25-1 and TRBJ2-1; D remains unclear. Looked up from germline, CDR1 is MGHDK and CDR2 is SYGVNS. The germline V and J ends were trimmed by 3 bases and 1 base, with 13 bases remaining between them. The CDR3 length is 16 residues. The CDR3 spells CASSEPQLLSYNEQFF. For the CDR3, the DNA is TGTGCCAGCAGTGAGCCCCAACTTCTATCCTACAATGAGCAGTTCTTC.

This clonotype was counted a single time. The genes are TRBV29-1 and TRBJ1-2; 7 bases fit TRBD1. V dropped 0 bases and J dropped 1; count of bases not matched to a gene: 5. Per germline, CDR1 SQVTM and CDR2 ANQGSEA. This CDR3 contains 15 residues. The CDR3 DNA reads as TGCAGCGTTGAAGACCGGGACAGCAGTAACTATGGCTACACCTTC. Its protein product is CSVEDRDSSNYGYTF.

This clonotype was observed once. For the CDR3, the DNA is TGCTGCGCTAGAGATCTGGGGGAGGGCCTGTACGAGCAGTACTTC. As protein: CCARDLGEGLYEQYF. The rearrangement uses TRBV20-1 and TRBJ2-7, with TRBD2 matching 7 bases. Germline lookup yields CDR1 DFQATT and CDR2 SNEGSKA (reference sequence). The CDR3 is 15 amino acids.